One sample yielded the 30 T cell receptor beta chains listed below, sequenced in a study of CXCR3-negative and CXCR3-positive naive CD8 T cells. Antigens of these TCRs are unknown. Study-wide findings and caveats: CXCR3-expressing naive cells carried TRB CDR3s more hydrophobic than those of CXCR3-negative naive cells.

The TRB cDNA libraries were prepared by 5' RACE with UMI labels. TCRdb reprocessed the 5' RACE reads, with one entry per CDR3 protein and no DNA. The data show tens of thousands of distinct CDR3 sequences, and the top ten clones hold roughly 0.59%. Material for sequencing was naive CXCR3+ CD8+ T cells from blood. Subset: CD45RO-CCR7+CD27+CD95- naive CD8+ T cells expressing CXCR3 (TNR3+). All receptors come from a human donor in good health. Some clones in this sample may be carry-over from other donors' samples.

J is TRBJ1-1 and V is TRBV28. From germline, CDR1 is MDHEN and CDR2 SYDVKM. The CDR3 length is 14 residues. The CDR3 sequence is CASSLMSSNTEAFF.

V and J are TRBV4-2 and TRBJ2-5; the D call of TRBD2 rests on TCRdb alone, since no DNA is present to check it. The CDR3 totals 13 residues. Germline CDR1 and CDR2: LGHNA and YNFKEQ. CDR3 protein: CASSQSGRGAQYF.

The chain combines TRBV10-2 with TRBJ1-5. The length of the CDR3 is 13 residues. The germline CDR1 and CDR2 sequences are WSHSY and SAAADI. CDR3 in amino acids: CASSESPDQPQHF.

The rearrangement uses TRBV7-2 and TRBJ1-1; the D gene TCRdb calls, TRBD1, cannot be checked with no DNA. In germline, CDR1 is SGHTA, CDR2 FQGNSA. CDR3 length: 15 amino acids. CDR3 region: CASSKCWGANTEAFF.

The rearrangement links TRBV28 to TRBJ2-7. Per germline, CDR1 MDHEN and CDR2 SYDVKM. The CDR3 runs to 11 residues. The CDR3 sequence: CASTGTYEQYF. The full variable domain, its missing parts supplied by reference TRBV28 and TRBJ2-7, is DVKVTQSSRYLVKRTGEKVFLECVQDMDHENMFWYRQDPGLGLRLIYFSYDVKMKEKGDIPEGYSVSREKKERFSLILESASTNQTSMYLCASTGTYEQYFGPGTRLTVT.

The chain uses TRBV25-1 and TRBJ2-7; TCRdb's D call of TRBD2 is untestable without DNA. The CDR3 has 14 residues. Germline CDR1 and CDR2: MGHDK and SYGVNS. CDR3 protein: CASSGALELHEQYF.

The chain combines TRBV5-1 with TRBJ2-1; the TCRdb D gene call, TRBD2, has no DNA to confirm it. Per the germline V gene, CDR1 is SGHRS and CDR2 is YFSETQ. The CDR3 runs 16 residues. The CDR3 sequence is CASSWTIPVGGNEQFF.

The rearrangement uses TRBV6-6 and TRBJ1-1; as DNA is missing, the TRBD1 call by TCRdb cannot be tested. The CDR3 has 14 amino acids. Per the germline V gene, CDR1 is MNHNY and CDR2 is SVGAGI (reference sequence). This chain's CDR3 is CASSSDRAMTEAFF.

V and J are TRBV6-5 and TRBJ2-7. CDR3 length: 13 amino acids. Germline lookup yields CDR1 MNHEY and CDR2 SVGAGI. CDR3 sequence: CASSYSGACEQYF.

The genes are TRBV20-1 and TRBJ2-1; TCRdb selects TRBD2, and the lack of DNA leaves this call unchecked. CDR3 length: 17 amino acids. In germline, CDR1 is DFQATT, CDR2 SNEGSKA (reference sequence). CDR3 in amino acids: CSARDWLGEGTGNEQFF.

The J gene is TRBJ1-2, the V gene TRBV12-3 or TRBV12-4; TCRdb picks TRBD1, but there is no DNA to check that call. The CDR3 contains 14 residues. The CDR3 protein is CASSLGNQGYGYTF.

The chain combines TRBV18 with TRBJ2-3; TCRdb's assignment of TRBD1 cannot be checked, as there is no DNA. Germline lookup yields CDR1 KGHSH and CDR2 LQKENI. CDR3 length: 14 residues. The CDR3 protein is CASSPMGTGDTQYF.

The genes are TRBV2 and TRBJ2-7; with no DNA, the TCRdb D assignment of TRBD2 cannot be verified. CDR1 is SNHLY, CDR2 FYNNEI, per germline. This CDR3 contains 15 residues. CDR3: CASSEETGPSYEQYF.

The chain employs TRBV27 and TRBJ2-7; TCRdb picks TRBD1, but there is no DNA to check that call. The CDR3 covers 15 residues. The germline V gene has CDR1 MNHEY and CDR2 SMNVEV (reference sequence). CDR3 sequence: CASSQTGGAGYEQYF.

This chain connects TRBV6-2 or TRBV6-3 to TRBJ2-7. Germline CDR1 reads MNHEY; CDR2 reads SVGEGT. The CDR3 loop spans 12 amino acids. This chain's CDR3 is CASSYSPYEQYF.

The chain couples TRBV7-9 to TRBJ1-1. CDR1 and CDR2 from the germline V gene are SEHNR and FQNEAQ (reference sequence). This CDR3 region has 12 residues. The CDR3 here is CASSLGTAEAFF.

This rearrangement joins TRBV6-1 to TRBJ1-5. CDR1 and CDR2 (germline): MNHNS, SASEGT. The length of the CDR3 is 17 residues. The CDR3 protein is CASREGQALILNQPQHF.

This chain joins TRBV6-2 or TRBV6-3 and TRBJ2-2. The CDR3 length is 17 residues. CDR1 is MNHEY and CDR2 is SVGEGT in the germline V gene. CDR3 residues: CASSYSMLGSSTGELFF.

The chain carries TRBV29-1 and TRBJ2-1; with no DNA, the TCRdb D assignment of TRBD2 cannot be verified. The CDR3 loop spans 14 amino acids. From germline, CDR1 is SQVTM and CDR2 ANQGSEA. The CDR3 protein is CSATGTSPPNEQFF.

This chain links TRBV25-1 with TRBJ2-5; TCRdb designates TRBD1, a call that cannot be tested without DNA. The CDR3 totals 14 residues. Per the germline V gene, CDR1 is MGHDK and CDR2 is SYGVNS. CDR3: CASSAARGQETQYF.

The chain is built from TRBV20-1 and TRBJ2-1; checking the TCRdb D call of TRBD2 is not possible without DNA. The germline V gene has CDR1 DFQATT and CDR2 SNEGSKA (reference sequence). This CDR3 has 16 residues. This CDR3 reads CSATPSFLGGGDEQFF.

This chain links TRBV19 with TRBJ2-2; no DNA is available, so the TRBD1 call from TCRdb remains unchecked. This CDR3 spans 15 amino acids. CDR1 LNHDA and CDR2 SQIVND come from the germline V gene (reference sequence). The chain's CDR3 is CASSIGDRNTGELFF. Together with reference TRBV19 and TRBJ2-2, the CDR3 gives the full variable domain: DGGITQSPKYLFRKEGQNVTLSCEQNLNHDAMYWYRQDPGQGLRLIYYSQIVNDFQKGDIAEGYSVSREKKESFPLTVTSAQKNPTAFYLCASSIGDRNTGELFFGEGSRLTVL.

This chain joins TRBV28 and TRBJ2-7; checking the TCRdb D call of TRBD1 is not possible without DNA. This CDR3 has 13 amino acids. Germline CDR1 MDHEN, CDR2 SYDVKM. The CDR3 loop is CASSPWGTGEQYF.

The rearrangement links TRBV4-1 to TRBJ2-2; without DNA, the TCRdb call of TRBD1 cannot be checked. This CDR3 contains 20 residues. Looked up from germline, CDR1 is MGHRA and CDR2 is YSYEKL. The CDR3: CASSQDLAALTPANTGELFF.

V usage is TRBV20-1 and J usage is TRBJ2-7; the TCRdb D gene call, TRBD1, has no DNA to confirm it. Germline CDR1 reads DFQATT; CDR2 reads SNEGSKA (reference sequence). The CDR3 contains 15 residues. CDR3 sequence reads: CSAKPGQRTLLEQYF.

The chain uses TRBV7-9 and TRBJ2-3; TCRdb returns TRBD1, unconfirmable since there is no DNA. Germline-derived CDR1 and CDR2 are SEHNR and FQNEAQ (reference sequence). CDR3 length equals 15 residues. CDR3 sequence reads: CASSSPTGMTDTQYF.

The V call is TRBV27, the J call TRBJ2-5; TCRdb's assignment of TRBD2 cannot be checked, as there is no DNA. Germline loops: CDR1 MNHEY, CDR2 SMNVEV (reference sequence). The CDR3 consists of 16 residues. The chain's CDR3 is CASSLSGGGALETQYF.

This chain uses TRBV2 with TRBJ2-3; TCRdb picks TRBD2, but there is no DNA to check that call. The V gene's germline CDR1 is SNHLY and CDR2 FYNNEI. This CDR3 comprises 16 residues. The CDR3 here is CASSVLLAGAQDTQYF.

V and J are TRBV28 and TRBJ2-1; TCRdb gives TRBD1 as the D gene, but with no DNA this cannot be confirmed. The CDR3 length is 16 residues. From germline, CDR1 is MDHEN and CDR2 SYDVKM. CDR3: CASSLERGSTYNEQFF.

The rearrangement links TRBV12-3 or TRBV12-4 to TRBJ2-5; there is no DNA to check the TCRdb D call of TRBD1. The CDR3 has 13 residues. The CDR3 loop reads CASSPGTEETQYF.